This T cell receptor beta chain stems from a study of OX40 agonist ivuxolimab in advanced cancers. Trimming left V 0 bases short and J 0 bases short, with 14 bases between. The CDR3 spans 17 residues. Germline V CDR1 and CDR2: SGHDT, YYEEEE. Assay used: immunoSEQ multiplex PCR; TCRdb lists only in-frame clones, some missing. The table has some 7,000 clones, around 86% seen once. This chain joins TRBV5-6 and TRBJ2-3; D is perhaps TRBD2 (5 bases). The source material was CD4+ or CD8+ T cells sorted from blood, sampled in a trial of the OX40 agonist ivuxolimab. The origin of this receptor is an adult with an advanced solid tumor such as melanoma, head and neck, liver or kidney cancer. In nucleotides, the CDR3 is TGTGCCAGCAGCTTGGCCTATACTAGGCCTAGCACAGATACGCAGTATTTT. Protein: CASSLAYTRPSTDTQYF.